This T cell receptor (beta chain) was recorded in a study of neurological immune-mediated disorders. On this clonotype itself: Its specificity is not known. Being one base from a much bigger clone, this may be a read error.

The authors made cDNA by 5'RACE with 10-nucleotide random UMIs. TCRdb redid the calling of the 5' RACE reads with MiXCR, one entry per CDR3 protein. The sample lists tens of thousands of distinct CDR3 sequences; roughly 15% were seen once. Study results and limitations: No CDR3 amino acid sequences recurred among expanded clones across subjects, suggesting private repertoires in all groups.

Germline assignment: CDR1 MNHEY and CDR2 SVGAGI. The CDR3 sequence is 14 residues long. Where libraries were unsorted, they were derived from 2 million PBMCs stored at -80 degrees C. This sequence was found in a woman between 45 and 60 years old in good health. The chain is built from TRBV6-5 and TRBJ1-3; 9 bases line up with TRBD1. The sequencing sample was made of PBMCs. The CDR3 sequence: CATGTGTSGNIIYF. The CDR3 DNA is TGTGCCACCGGGACAGGGACTTCTGGAAACATCATATATTTT.